One sample yielded the 24 T cell receptor beta chains listed below, sequenced in a study of Graves' ophthalmopathy and Graves' hyperthyroidism. Beta-chain TCR CDR3 regions were amplified from RNA transcripts. The authors performed first-round RT-PCR with HTBI primers and then a second-round multiplex PCR. TCRdb used MiXCR to reprocess the multiplex PCR reads, holding one entry per CDR3 protein. The sample holds 300,000 or so distinct CDR3 sequences, roughly 16% seen once. The sample was peripheral blood. All receptors derive from an adult man with Graves' ophthalmopathy.

This clonotype was seen at least ten times. The chain couples TRBV7-2 to TRBJ2-2; 8 bases map to TRBD2. In germline, CDR1 is SGHTA, CDR2 FQGNSA. The CDR3 sequence is 16 residues long. V trimming: 4 bases; J trimming: 4 bases; junction bases outside the gene matches: 8. The CDR3 reads CASSSAGTSVTGELFF. The CDR3 DNA reads TGTGCCAGCAGCTCGGCCGGGACTAGTGTCACCGGGGAGCTGTTTTTT.

This clonotype was counted at least ten times. The chain is built from TRBV3-1 and TRBJ2-2; TRBD2 aligns across 14 bases. V shed 3 bases, J shed 7 bases, and the junction held 4 bases outside the gene matches. Germline lookup yields CDR1 LGHDT and CDR2 YNNKEL (reference sequence). The CDR3 runs to 16 residues. The CDR3 DNA is TGTGCCAGCAGCCAGGGGACTAGCGGGAGAATCGGGGAGCTGTTTTTT. Its translation: CASSQGTSGRIGELFF.

This clonotype was seen ten or more times. This chain uses TRBV6-5 with TRBJ2-5, with 11 bases fitting TRBD2. The CDR3 totals 15 residues. Germline loops: CDR1 MNHEY, CDR2 SVGAGI. J was trimmed by 6 bases and V by 5 bases; bases with no gene match: 8. In DNA form, the CDR3 reads TGTGCCAGCAGTATACTAGCGGGGGATTTGAAGACCCAGTACTTC. Translated: CASSILAGDLKTQYF.

Only a few counts were recorded for this clonotype. This rearrangement joins TRBV5-1 to TRBJ2-7; TRBD1 matches at 7 bases. V shed 4 bases and J 6 bases; nucleotides not matched to a gene: 4. CDR1 and CDR2 from the germline V gene are SGHRS and YFSETQ. CDR3 size: 12 residues. CDR3 DNA sequence: TGCGCCAGCAGCCTCTCAGGGGGCGAGCAGTACTTC. This encodes CASSLSGGEQYF.

At least ten counts were recorded for this clonotype. This rearrangement joins TRBV7-2 to TRBJ1-2; D not certain. V gave up 5 bases and J gave up 2 bases, with 12 bases separating them. The CDR3 consists of 14 residues. CDR1 SGHTA and CDR2 FQGNSA come from the germline V gene. CDR3 amino acids: CASSQTLLNYGYTF. CDR3 in DNA: TGTGCCAGCAGCCAGACGCTACTCAACTATGGCTACACCTTC.

J is TRBJ2-2 and V is TRBV12-3 or TRBV12-4; D unresolved. This CDR3 region has 14 residues. Trimming removed 5 bases at V and 2 bases at J, with 9 bases between. In nucleotides, the CDR3 is TGTGCCAGCAGTCCTCGGTTCAACACCGGGGAGCTGTTTTTT. Its protein is CASSPRFNTGELFF.

Ten or more counts support this clonotype. The chain employs TRBV19 and TRBJ1-6; 9 bases agree with TRBD1. The ends lost 5 bases at V and 11 bases at J; junction bases unmatched: 7. Germline CDR1 LNHDA, CDR2 SQIVND (reference sequence). The CDR3 spans 14 residues. The CDR3 here is CASSASGTGPPLHF. CDR3 DNA sequence: TGTGCCAGTAGTGCGTCCGGGACAGGGCCACCCCTCCACTTT.

The chain combines TRBV28 with TRBJ2-7, with 9 bases lining up with TRBD1. The CDR3 is 16 amino acids. The trim removed 3 bases at V and 0 bases at J, leaving 6 bases unmatched. Germline V lookup: CDR1 MDHEN, CDR2 SYDVKM. This chain's CDR3 is CASSLPGTGSSYEQYF. In nucleotides, the CDR3 is TGTGCCAGCAGTTTGCCCGGGACAGGGAGCTCCTACGAGCAGTACTTC.

Note on this clonotype: The junction departs from the called germline gene at one end, perhaps through a read error. V usage is TRBV18 and J usage is TRBJ1-1; D possibly corresponds to TRBD1 (5 bases). Looked up from germline, CDR1 is KGHSH and CDR2 is LQKENI. The CDR3 contains 13 residues. For the CDR3, the DNA is TGTGCCAGCTCACTCGCAGGGAACACTGAAGCTTCCTTT. Residues: CASSLAGNTEASF. The variable domain in full, completed from reference TRBV18 and TRBJ1-1, reads NAGVMQNPRHLVRRRGQEARLRCSPMKGHSHVYWYRQLPEEGLKFMVYLQKENIIDESGMPKERFSAEFPKEGPSILRIQQVVRGDSAAYFCASSLAGNTEASFGQGTRLTVV.

There are many counts of this clonotype. The CDR3 bases are TGTGCCTGGACGGACCGCACGAAAACCTACGAGCAGTACTTC. Protein product: CAWTDRTKTYEQYF. The V and J genes are TRBV30 and TRBJ2-7; D not resolved. Germline CDR1 is GTSNPN and CDR2 is SVGIG (reference sequence). CDR3 length: 14 amino acids. Trimming took 4 bases from V and 2 from J, leaving 15 bases between them.

In this sample, this clonotype turned up many times. The CDR3 bases are TGTGCCAGCAGTTCCGGGACTGGAAACACCATATATTTT. This encodes CASSSGTGNTIYF. The J gene is TRBJ1-3, the V gene TRBV12-3 or TRBV12-4, with D hard to call. The CDR3 has 13 residues. The germline V and J ends were trimmed by 4 bases and 2 bases, with 6 bases remaining between them.

This clonotype was recorded many times. The J gene is TRBJ1-1, the V gene TRBV7-3; D not resolved. The CDR3 is 13 amino acids. Germline assignment: CDR1 SGHTA and CDR2 FQGTGA. V lost 2 bases and J lost 6, with 10 bases in between. CDR3 bases: TGTGCCAGCAGCTTACGAGGAGTAGCTGAAGCTTTCTTT. It is translated as CASSLRGVAEAFF. The full variable domain, in which reference TRBV7-3 and TRBJ1-1 provide the parts outside the CDR3, is GAGVSQTPSNKVTEKGKYVELRCDPISGHTALYWYRQSLGQGPEFLIYFQGTGAADDSGLPNDRFFAVRPEGSVSTLKIQRTERGDSAVYLCASSLRGVAEAFFGQGTRLTVV.

This clonotype was seen repeatedly, ten times or more. The genes are TRBV30 and TRBJ1-5; D might be TRBD1 (5 bases). The CDR3 runs 15 residues. The germline V and J ends were trimmed by 4 bases and 1 base, with 14 bases remaining between them. The V gene's germline CDR1 is GTSNPN and CDR2 SVGIG (reference sequence). The DNA for the CDR3 is TGTGCCTGGACCCCCGGGGGTAACAGCAATCAGCCCCAGCATTTT. Its translation: CAWTPGGNSNQPQHF.

This clonotype was seen a few times. The chain joins TRBV20-1 to TRBJ1-5; D may be TRBD1 (5 bases). This CDR3 region has 15 residues. Germline CDR1 is DFQATT and CDR2 is SNEGSKA (reference sequence). The V gene lost 6 bases and the J gene lost 7 bases, with 22 bases spanning the gap. CDR3 bases: TGCAGTGCGACGGAAGAGGGCAGGGTGGACCAGCCCCAGCATTTT. Protein sequence: CSATEEGRVDQPQHF.

This clonotype was seen ten or more times. The chain joins TRBV6-2 or TRBV6-3 to TRBJ1-1, with D possibly TRBD1 on 5 matching bases. V was shortened by 0 bases and J by 4 bases, with 18 bases between the two germline ends. The CDR3 consists of 17 residues. Looked up from germline, CDR1 is MNHEY and CDR2 is SVGEGT. CDR3 nucleotide sequence: TGTGCCAGCAGTTACTCCGAGGACACCCACTGGGGCACTGAAGCTTTCTTT. This encodes CASSYSEDTHWGTEAFF.

This clonotype was detected ten times or more. This CDR3 reads CAWSVRTGSYEQYF. The CDR3 DNA follows: TGTGCCTGGAGTGTACGGACAGGGAGTTACGAGCAGTACTTC. J is TRBJ2-7 and V is TRBV30, with 8 positions matching TRBD1. In germline, CDR1 is GTSNPN, CDR2 SVGIG (reference sequence). Unmatched junction bases numbered 5, after V lost 0 bases and J lost 4 bases. There are 14 residues in the CDR3.

This clonotype has ten or more counts. The chain has TRBV27 and TRBJ1-2; weak D call: TRBD1 (6 bases). CDR1 and CDR2 (germline): MNHEY, SMNVEV (reference sequence). CDR3 size: 14 residues. Trimming left V 4 bases short and J 3 bases short, with 12 bases between. CDR3 nucleotides: TGTGCCAGCAGTTCTAACAGGGTTGACTATGGCTACACCTTC. Translating it yields CASSSNRVDYGYTF.

The rearrangement links TRBV24-1 to TRBJ2-5, with TRBD2 as a possible D gene (5 bases). CDR3 length: 14 amino acids. CDR1 and CDR2 (germline): KGHDR, SFDVKD. V shed 3 bases and J shed 1 base, with 8 bases lying between them. The CDR3 region has the DNA TGTGCCACCAGTGATCCCGGGATCCAAGAGACCCAGTACTTC. This codes for CATSDPGIQETQYF.

Ten or more counts support this clonotype. The chain has TRBV6-5 and TRBJ1-2; D unresolved. Trimming shortened V by 0 bases and J by 7 bases, and 12 bases separated the two germline ends. Germline CDR1 and CDR2: MNHEY and SVGAGI. The CDR3 is 14 amino acids. This CDR3 reads CASSYSSGFSGYTF. In nucleotides, the CDR3 is TGTGCCAGCAGTTACTCATCGGGTTTTAGTGGCTACACCTTC.

This clonotype was found many times. This chain uses TRBV7-2 with TRBJ1-5, with D possibly being TRBD1 (6 bases). Germline CDR1 is SGHTA and CDR2 is FQGNSA. The CDR3 covers 14 residues. Trimming took 1 base from V and 5 from J, leaving 9 bases between them. The CDR3 spells CASSLVGADQPQHF. The CDR3 DNA is TGTGCCAGCAGCTTAGTGGGGGCAGATCAGCCCCAGCATTTT.

This clonotype was recorded at least ten times. The gene calls are TRBV7-2 and TRBJ1-2; TRBD1 is a possible D gene (6 bases). CDR1 is SGHTA, CDR2 FQGNSA, per germline. Trimming removed 2 bases from V and 2 bases from J, with 9 bases in between. The length of the CDR3 is 14 residues. The CDR3 nucleotides are TGTGCCAGCAGCTTACGGGGGCGGAACTATGGCTACACCTTC. This encodes CASSLRGRNYGYTF.

This clonotype has ten or more counts. The V and J genes are TRBV2 and TRBJ2-2; D unclear. Trimming removed 8 bases at V and 6 bases at J, with 13 bases between. The CDR3 extends over 13 amino acids. Germline V gene sequence: CDR1 SNHLY, CDR2 FYNNEI. CDR3 sequence: CASLTRASGELFF. The CDR3 DNA is TGTGCCAGCCTAACTCGGGCGTCCGGGGAGCTGTTTTTT.

This clonotype was counted many times. This chain links TRBV6-1 with TRBJ2-4; 8 bases are a match to TRBD1. Germline CDR1 reads MNHNS; CDR2 reads SASEGT. The junction had 11 bases not matched to a gene; V was cut back by 4 bases and J by 6 bases. The CDR3 runs to 16 residues. In DNA form, the CDR3 reads TGTGCCAGCAGTGTCAGTATGAGACAGGGGACAAACATTCAGTACTTC. This translates into CASSVSMRQGTNIQYF.

This chain joins TRBV30 and TRBJ1-2; D unclear. The CDR3 runs to 15 residues. Trimming removed 4 bases at V and 2 bases at J, with 17 bases between. CDR1 and CDR2 (germline): GTSNPN, SVGIG (reference sequence). Here the CDR3 DNA reads TGTGCCTGGACTCCAATGGGCGGAAGCAACTATGGCTACACCTTC. This sequence encodes CAWTPMGGSNYGYTF.